The source of this T cell receptor beta chain is a study of blood T cell repertoires in COVID-19. The V and J ends lost 7 bases and 7 bases, in that order; junction bases with no gene match: 13. The CDR3 has 16 amino acids. CDR1 SGHTA and CDR2 FQGNSA come from the germline V gene. Profiling relied on immunoSEQ multiplex PCR, and the TCRdb table lists in-frame clones only, not all of them. The table records around 310,000 clones, about nine tenths of them present only once. The chain combines TRBV7-2 with TRBJ2-3, with 11 bases that match TRBD1. Sequencing used PBMCs or T cells enriched from blood (not recorded which). This receptor was identified in a young woman who had recovered from COVID-19. CDR3 in DNA: TGTGCCAGCAACCCTGCCTCGGGACAGGGGGGGAATACGCAGTATTTT. Protein sequence: CASNPASGQGGNTQYF.